This TCR beta chain was observed in a study of OX40 agonist ivuxolimab in advanced cancers. At the level of the study: The study gave patients intravenous ivuxolimab at 0.01 to 10 mg/kg every 2 weeks. The group had a mean age of approximately 60 years, ranged from about 23 to 85, and was 80% to 90% male.

Method: immunoSEQ multiplex PCR; TCRdb's copy keeps in-frame clones and lacks some. The profile shows about 76,000 clones, approximately 92% of them singletons. Germline CDR1 is SGDLS and CDR2 is YYNGEE. V was clipped by 3 bases and J by 2 bases; unmatched bases: 5. The CDR3 has 15 residues. Concerning this clone itself: The target antigen is unknown.

Study results and limitations: Some nonresponders likewise displayed low normalized T-cell clonal expansion.

The sample here was CD4+ or CD8+ T cells sorted from blood, taken in a trial of the OX40 agonist ivuxolimab. This chain links TRBV9 with TRBJ2-5; the match to TRBD2 covers 9 bases. This receptor was taken from an adult with an advanced solid tumor such as melanoma, head and neck, liver or kidney cancer. The CDR3 DNA reads as TGTGCCAGCAGCGAACGACTAGCGGTTCAAGAGACCCAGTACTTC. This gives the protein CASSERLAVQETQYF. The entire variable domain, with the rest obtained from reference TRBV9 and TRBJ2-5, is as follows: DSGVTQTPKHLITATGQRVTLRCSPRSGDLSVYWYQQSLDQGLQFLIQYYNGEERAKGNILERFSAQQFPDLHSELNLSSLELGDSALYFCASSERLAVQETQYFGPGTRLLVL.